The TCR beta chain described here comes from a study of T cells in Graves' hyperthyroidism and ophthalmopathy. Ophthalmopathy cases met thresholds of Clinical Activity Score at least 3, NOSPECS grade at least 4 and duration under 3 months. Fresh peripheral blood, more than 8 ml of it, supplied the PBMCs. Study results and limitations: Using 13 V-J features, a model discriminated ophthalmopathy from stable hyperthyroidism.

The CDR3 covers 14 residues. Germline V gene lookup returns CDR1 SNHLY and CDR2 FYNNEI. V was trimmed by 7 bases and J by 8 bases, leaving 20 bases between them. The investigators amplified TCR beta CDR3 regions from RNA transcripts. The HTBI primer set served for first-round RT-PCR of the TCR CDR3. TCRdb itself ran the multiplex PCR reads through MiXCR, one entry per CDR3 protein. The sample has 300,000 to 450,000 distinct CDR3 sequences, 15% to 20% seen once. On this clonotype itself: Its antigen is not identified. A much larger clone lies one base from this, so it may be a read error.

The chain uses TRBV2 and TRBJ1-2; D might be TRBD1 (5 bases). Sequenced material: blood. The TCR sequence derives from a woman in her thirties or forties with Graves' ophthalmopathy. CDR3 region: CASILPWRGTGYTF. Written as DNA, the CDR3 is TGTGCCAGCATCTTGCCTTGGAGAGGGACCGGCTACACCTTC.